The 11 T cell receptor beta chains below come from one sample, sequenced in a study of CD8 T cells in ankylosing spondylitis. TCRdb re-called the 5' RACE reads through MiXCR, storing one row per CDR3 protein. The sample has a few hundred thousand distinct CDR3 sequences, 10% to 13% seen once. Sequenced material: blood, either unsorted or a sorted T cell fraction (not recorded which). All receptors derive from a male donor with ankylosing spondylitis or in good health (not recorded which).

This clonotype was seen a handful of times. A read error is possible here, since a much larger clone lies one base away. The CDR3 DNA is TGTGCCAGCAAGGACAGCTCTGGGGCCAACGTCCTGACTTTC. This gives the protein CASKDSSGANVLTF. This chain connects TRBV2 to TRBJ2-6, with a possible D match to TRBD1 (6 bases). Per the germline V gene, CDR1 is SNHLY and CDR2 is FYNNEI. V was shortened by 7 bases and J by 0 bases, with 7 bases between the two germline ends. The CDR3 is 14 amino acids.

This clonotype was recorded at least ten times. The chain has TRBV5-1 and TRBJ1-6, with 8 bases fitting TRBD1. The V segment lost 4 bases and the J segment 5 bases; nucleotides outside the gene matches: 2. CDR1 is SGHRS and CDR2 is YFSETQ in the germline V gene. The CDR3 contains 14 residues. The CDR3 bases are TGCGCCAGCAGCCCGACAGGGGATAATTCACCCCTCCACTTT. Translation gives CASSPTGDNSPLHF.

This clonotype was observed many times. V gene TRBV7-2 combines with J gene TRBJ2-1; TRBD2 matches 9 bases. CDR3 size: 14 residues. V shed 3 bases, J shed 8 bases, and the junction held 5 bases outside the gene matches. CDR1 and CDR2 (germline): SGHTA, FQGNSA. The CDR3, as DNA: TGTGCCAGCAGCTTCGGCGGGGGGGGCGATGAGCAGTTCTTC. This gives the protein CASSFGGGGDEQFF.

The table lists this clonotype with many counts. V and J are TRBV2 and TRBJ1-1; D possibly corresponds to TRBD1 (5 bases). CDR3 length equals 13 residues. Per the germline V gene, CDR1 is SNHLY and CDR2 is FYNNEI. V lost 3 bases, J lost 6 bases, and 11 bases lay in between. CDR3 sequence: CASSERAGAEAFF. DNA of the CDR3: TGTGCCAGCAGTGAGAGGGCGGGGGCTGAAGCTTTCTTT.

The rearrangement links TRBV28 to TRBJ2-7; 7 bases match TRBD1. The CDR3 is 16 amino acids. V trimming: 8 bases; J trimming: 1 base; junction bases outside the gene matches: 14. Germline V lookup: CDR1 MDHEN, CDR2 SYDVKM. In DNA, the CDR3 is TGTGCCAGCGAAAACAACCGACAGGGCGCTTCCTACGAGCAGTACTTC. Encoded protein: CASENNRQGASYEQYF.

Ten or more counts support this clonotype. Here the CDR3 reads CSAKQGDGTEAFF. The CDR3, as DNA: TGCAGTGCTAAACAGGGGGACGGCACTGAAGCTTTCTTT. This chain links TRBV20-1 with TRBJ1-1, with TRBD1 matching 8 bases. The V gene end was trimmed by 4 bases and the J gene end by 4 bases; junction bases not matched to a gene: 5. There are 13 residues in the CDR3. Germline V lookup: CDR1 DFQATT, CDR2 SNEGSKA (reference sequence).

The V and J genes are TRBV7-8 and TRBJ2-7; D may be TRBD2 (7 bases). The CDR3 consists of 15 residues. Germline V gives CDR1 SGHVS, CDR2 FQNEAQ. Trimming took off 6 bases at V and 2 bases at J, with 17 bases between the two ends. CDR3 loop: CASSLRGGGTYEQYF. The CDR3 DNA sequence: TGTGCCAGCAGTCTTAGAGGGGGGGGGACCTACGAGCAGTACTTC.

This clonotype was counted ten times or more. The chain links TRBV29-1 to TRBJ2-3; 9 bases agree with TRBD1. From germline, CDR1 is SQVTM and CDR2 ANQGSEA. This CDR3 contains 14 residues. V shed 6 bases, J shed 1 base, and the junction held 5 bases outside the gene matches. Here the CDR3 reads CSVGQGSGTDTQYF. CDR3 sequence (DNA): TGCAGCGTAGGACAGGGGTCGGGCACAGATACGCAGTATTTT.

This clonotype was picked up many times. The rearrangement uses TRBV11-2 and TRBJ2-3, with 12 bases that match TRBD2. V dropped 5 bases and J dropped 5; count of bases not matched to a gene: 8. Germline CDR1 SGHAT, CDR2 FQNNGV. CDR3 length: 16 residues. CDR3 amino acids: CASSTRLAGVRDTQYF. CDR3 DNA sequence: TGTGCCAGCAGCACCAGACTAGCGGGGGTTCGAGATACGCAGTATTTT.

This rearrangement joins TRBV7-8 to TRBJ2-7; TRBD2 matches at 12 bases. Germline V CDR1 and CDR2: SGHVS, FQNEAQ. J lost 2 bases, V lost 4 bases, and 6 bases had no gene match. This CDR3 has 16 residues. CDR3 sequence reads: CASSSLLAGGPYEQYF. The CDR3, as DNA: TGTGCCAGCAGCTCGTTGCTAGCGGGGGGGCCCTACGAGCAGTACTTC. Using reference TRBV7-8 and TRBJ2-7 for the parts outside the CDR3, the full variable domain is GAGVSQSPRYKVAKRGQDVALRCDPISGHVSLFWYQQALGQGPEFLTYFQNEAQLDKSGLPSDRFFAERPEGSVSTLKIQRTQQEDSAVYLCASSSLLAGGPYEQYFGPGTRLTVT.

The table lists this clonotype with many counts. This chain connects TRBV5-5 to TRBJ1-5; 9 bases map to TRBD1. The CDR3 is 17 amino acids. The junction had 5 bases not matched to a gene; V was cut back by 0 bases and J by 1 base. Germline values: CDR1 SGHKS, CDR2 YYEKEE (reference sequence). In DNA form, the CDR3 reads TGTGCCAGCAGCTTGGGTACAGGGGGCATAAGCAATCAGCCCCAGCATTTT. Encoded protein: CASSLGTGGISNQPQHF.